A selection of T cell receptor beta chains follows, all from one sample in a study of cytomegalovirus exposure and HLA in healthy donors. The assay was immunoSEQ multiplex PCR, and TCRdb's table has in-frame clones only and misses some. The top ten hold around 15% of the sample, which has about 56,000 clones, 75% to 90% seen once. Sample: PBMCs. The receptors shown here come from a woman between 18 and 29 years old in good health and CMV-seronegative. CDR3s include the opening cysteine and the closing phenylalanine or tryptophan. A D gene is named only where the DNA matches it firmly. Size tells how often a clone was seen (once, few, many) or the class of an expanded clone, and some rows leave it out.

. | TRBJ2-3 | . | TRBV10-1 | CASSVSVLGTQYF | TGCGCCAGCAGTGTTTCGGTGCTAGGTACGCAGTATTTT
. | TRBJ1-1 | TRBD1 | TRBV6-5 | CASSRDRPSEAFF | TGTGCCAGCAGTCGGGACAGACCATCCGAAGCTTTCTTT
. | TRBJ1-4 | TRBD1 | TRBV7-8 | CASSLGRTGGEKLFF | TGTGCCAGCAGCTTAGGACGGACAGGGGGCGAAAAACTGTTTTTT
once | TRBJ2-7 | . | TRBV18 | CASSPTTVDSYEQYF | TGTGCCAGCTCACCAACGACAGTAGACTCCTACGAGCAGTACTTC
. | TRBJ2-1 | . | TRBV29-1 | CRVAGPGNPNEQFF | TGCAGGGTGGCAGGACCAGGGAATCCGAATGAGCAGTTCTTC
few | TRBJ2-7 | TRBD1 | TRBV2 | CASRGTGGIPNEQYF | TGTGCCAGCAGGGGCACAGGGGGCATTCCCAACGAGCAGTACTTC
. | TRBJ2-6 | TRBD1 | TRBV28 | CASNQGASSGANVLTF | TGTGCCAGCAATCAGGGGGCAAGCTCTGGGGCCAACGTCCTGACTTTC
. | TRBJ1-2 | . | TRBV7-9 | CASSPGLLNYGYTF | TGTGCCAGCAGCCCAGGACTGCTTAACTATGGCTACACCTTC
few | TRBJ1-2 | TRBD1 | TRBV19 | CASSIPTGVYGYTF | TGTGCCAGTAGTATCCCCACAGGGGTGTATGGCTACACCTTC
. | TRBJ2-2 | . | TRBV5-1 | CASAHDPGSGELFF | TGCGCCAGCGCCCACGACCCCGGGTCCGGGGAGCTGTTTTTT
once | TRBJ2-6 | TRBD1 | TRBV12-5 | CASGLVGTGGYSGANVLTF | TGTGCTAGTGGTTTGGTAGGTACAGGGGGTTACTCTGGGGCCAACGTCCTGACTTTC
. | TRBJ2-1 | . | TRBV19 | CASSRGLFNEQFF | TGTGCCAGTAGTAGGGGACTTTTTAATGAGCAGTTCTTC
. | TRBJ2-1 | TRBD2 | TRBV28 | CASNLAGGRYNEQFF | TGTGCCAGCAATCTAGCGGGAGGAAGGTACAATGAGCAGTTCTTC
. | TRBJ1-1 | . | TRBV5-5 | CASSLGRTEAFF | TGTGCCAGCAGCTTGGGGAGAACTGAAGCTTTCTTT
once | TRBJ1-1 | . | TRBV4-1 | CASSQDGNTEAFF | TGCGCCAGCAGCCAAGACGGGAACACTGAAGCTTTCTTT
. | TRBJ1-4 | . | TRBV15 | CATSREGSTRQDEKLFF | TGTGCCACCAGCAGAGAAGGATCGACAAGGCAAGATGAAAAACTGTTTTTT
. | TRBJ1-1 | . | TRBV5-1 | CASSVPGRSEAFF | TGCGCCAGCAGCGTGCCAGGGCGGTCTGAAGCTTTCTTT
. | TRBJ1-1 | . | TRBV10-3 | CAISEQLGAVTEAFF | TGTGCCATCAGTGAGCAATTGGGGGCTGTCACTGAAGCTTTCTTT
. | TRBJ2-1 | . | TRBV2 | CASRASESSYNEQFF | TGTGCCAGCAGGGCCAGTGAAAGCTCCTACAATGAGCAGTTCTTC
. | TRBJ1-1 | TRBD1 | TRBV18 | CASSPMGQAFNTEAFF | TGTGCCAGCTCACCTATGGGACAGGCCTTCAACACTGAAGCTTTCTTT
. | TRBJ2-7 | TRBD2 | TRBV5-1 | CASSLNSGGPSYEQYF | TGCGCCAGCAGCTTGAATAGCGGGGGCCCCTCCTACGAGCAGTACTTC
. | TRBJ2-3 | TRBD1 | TRBV27 | CASSLGTATDTQYF | TGTGCCAGCAGTTTAGGGACAGCCACAGATACGCAGTATTTT
. | TRBJ1-2 | . | TRBV5-1 | CASGLPFDFRGYTF | TGCGCCAGCGGGCTTCCGTTCGATTTTCGTGGCTACACCTTC
once | TRBJ1-4 | . | TRBV4-1 | CASSQGLNRVGEKLFF | TGCGCCAGCAGCCAAGGACTTAACAGGGTTGGGGAAAAACTGTTTTTT
. | TRBJ2-3 | TRBD2 | TRBV4-2 | CASSQVLAGSADTQYF | TGTGCCAGCAGCCAAGTTCTAGCGGGGTCCGCAGATACGCAGTATTTT
. | TRBJ1-3 | . | TRBV27 | CASSSGVGNTIYF | TGTGCCAGCAGTTCCGGGGTTGGAAACACCATATATTTT
. | TRBJ2-4 | TRBD2 | TRBV19 | CATLGTSGRGAKNIQYF | TGTGCCACCCTAGGGACTAGCGGGAGGGGTGCCAAAAACATTCAGTACTTC
. | TRBJ2-5 | TRBD2 | TRBV7-3 | CASSLGALAGGETQYF | TGTGCCAGCAGCTTAGGGGCACTAGCGGGAGGGGAGACCCAGTACTTC
. | TRBJ2-1 | TRBD2 | TRBV6-5 | CASSRGLAGGNEQFF | TGTGCCAGCAGCCGCGGACTAGCGGGGGGTAATGAGCAGTTCTTC
. | TRBJ1-2 | TRBD1 | TRBV5-4 | CASSPGRSGFSRGYGYTF | TGTGCCAGCAGCCCGGGGCGATCAGGGTTCTCCAGGGGGTATGGCTACACCTTC
. | TRBJ2-2 | . | TRBV6-6 | CASSKQGWTGELFF | TGTGCCAGCAGTAAACAGGGTTGGACCGGGGAGCTGTTTTTT
. | TRBJ1-4 | TRBD1 | TRBV25-1 | CASRGNRQGRNEKLFF | TGTGCCAGCAGGGGGAATCGACAGGGCAGAAATGAAAAACTGTTTTTT
. | TRBJ2-3 | . | TRBV11-2 | CASSLEVRATDTQYF | TGTGCCAGCAGCTTAGAGGTCAGGGCCACAGATACGCAGTATTTT
. | TRBJ2-4 | TRBD1 | TRBV7-2 | CASSWTGGNIQYF | TGTGCCAGCAGCTGGACAGGGGGAAACATTCAGTACTTC
. | TRBJ1-3 | . | TRBV7-9 | CASSPDWVGNTIYF | TGTGCCAGCAGCCCGGACTGGGTAGGAAACACCATATATTTT
. | TRBJ2-7 | TRBD2 | TRBV6-4 | CASSDSGLAGFEQYF | TGTGCCAGCAGTGACTCGGGACTAGCGGGTTTCGAGCAGTACTTC
. | TRBJ2-4 | . | TRBV19 | CASSIVGTSGNIQYF | TGTGCCAGTAGTATTGTTGGGACATCGGGGAACATTCAGTACTTC
. | TRBJ2-6 | . | TRBV29-1 | CSAVTGSGANVLTF | TGCAGCGCCGTAACAGGATCTGGGGCCAACGTCCTGACTTTC
. | TRBJ2-6 | . | TRBV12-5 | CASGLWGPGANVLTF | TGTGCTAGTGGTTTGTGGGGGCCTGGGGCCAACGTCCTGACTTTC
once | TRBJ2-2 | TRBD1 | TRBV6-5 | CASSFDRVAGELFF | TGTGCCAGCAGCTTCGACAGGGTAGCCGGGGAGCTGTTTTTT
. | TRBJ1-2 | TRBD1 | TRBV19 | CASSSGTGTGSGGYTF | TGTGCCAGTAGTTCCGGTACCGGGACAGGGAGCGGTGGCTACACCTTC
. | TRBJ2-1 | . | TRBV6-6 | CASSYGDSNEQFF | TGTGCCAGCAGTTACGGTGACAGTAATGAGCAGTTCTTC
. | TRBJ2-1 | TRBD2 | TRBV5-6 | CASSTLAGAPSYNEQFF | TGTGCCAGCAGTACTCTAGCGGGGGCACCTTCCTACAATGAGCAGTTCTTC
. | TRBJ2-7 | . | TRBV21-1 | CASIPGGPSYEQYF | TGTGCCAGCATCCCGGGAGGGCCCTCCTACGAGCAGTACTTC
. | TRBJ2-3 | . | TRBV2 | CASSDYRDTDTQYF | TGTGCCAGCAGTGATTACCGGGACACAGATACGCAGTATTTT
. | TRBJ1-2 | TRBD1 | TRBV28 | CASSLGQGVYGYTF | TGTGCCAGCAGTTTGGGACAGGGCGTCTATGGCTACACCTTC
. | TRBJ2-2 | TRBD1 | TRBV25-1 | CASEGQGRTGELFF | TGTGCCAGTGAGGGACAGGGGAGGACCGGGGAGCTGTTTTTT